These 17 T cell receptor beta chains came from one sample sequenced in a study of T cells after yellow fever vaccination. TCRdb reprocessed the 5' RACE reads via MiXCR and lists one record per CDR3 protein. Among approximately 300,000 distinct CDR3 sequences listed, 8.7% were seen once. This material consisted of PBMCs, taken on the day of the first yellow fever vaccination. The receptor source for this set is a man aged 18 to 30 who received the YFV17D yellow fever vaccine.

This chain joins TRBV29-1 and TRBJ2-5; D is uncertain. CDR1 is SQVTM, CDR2 ANQGSEA, per germline. Deletions cut 6 bases from V and 4 bases from J, with 15 bases between. This CDR3 comprises 13 residues. CDR3 sequence reads: CSVAPRLSETQYF. CDR3 DNA sequence: TGCAGCGTCGCCCCACGCTTGTCAGAGACCCAGTACTTC.

With regard to this clonotype: One junction end disagrees with the germline gene, perhaps due to a read error. J is TRBJ2-1 and V is TRBV7-8; D call uncertain. This CDR3 region has 13 residues. CDR1 SGHVS and CDR2 FQNEAQ come from the germline V gene. This chain's CDR3 is CASSLAEYNELFF. As DNA, the CDR3 is TGTGCCAGCAGCCTCGCCGAGTACAATGAGCTGTTCTTC.

This clonotype was observed a few times. The gene calls are TRBV12-3 or TRBV12-4 and TRBJ1-5, with 8 nucleotides matching TRBD1. The CDR3 covers 13 residues. The V gene end was trimmed by 6 bases and the J gene end by 8 bases; junction bases not matched to a gene: 6. CDR3 protein: CASRWTGREPQHF. The DNA for the CDR3 is TGTGCCAGCAGATGGACAGGGAGGGAGCCCCAGCATTTT.

The chain's CDR3 is CASRPGGTSYNEQFF. CDR3 in DNA: TGCGCCAGCAGGCCAGGGGGAACGTCCTACAATGAGCAGTTCTTC. The chain links TRBV5-1 to TRBJ2-1, with TRBD1 matching 7 bases. The germline gives CDR1 SGHRS, CDR2 YFSETQ. V lost 5 bases and J lost 1; bases outside the gene matches: 6. The CDR3 consists of 15 residues.

The gene calls are TRBV19 and TRBJ2-2; D unresolved. CDR3 length equals 13 residues. Germline CDR1 is LNHDA and CDR2 is SQIVND (reference sequence). V lost 1 base and J 7 bases, leaving 7 bases between the germline ends. The CDR3 region is CASSIVPSGELFF. The DNA for the CDR3 is TGTGCCAGTAGTATAGTCCCAAGCGGGGAGCTGTTTTTT.

A single count supports this clonotype. The gene calls are TRBV30 and TRBJ2-2; 7 positions agree with TRBD2. Germline CDR1 GTSNPN, CDR2 SVGIG (reference sequence). J lost 9 bases, V lost 2 bases, and 9 bases had no gene match. This CDR3 has 14 residues. The CDR3 loop is CAWSSTSRTRELFF. Here the CDR3 DNA reads TGTGCCTGGAGTTCGACTAGCAGGACCAGGGAGCTGTTTTTT.

This clonotype has a handful of counts. The chain has TRBV6-5 and TRBJ2-3; 8 bases line up with TRBD2. CDR1 is MNHEY and CDR2 is SVGAGI in the germline V gene. The CDR3 contains 16 residues. The J segment lost 5 bases and the V segment lost 2 bases, leaving 9 bases of the junction unmatched. The CDR3 nucleotides are TGTGCCAGCAGTTACAGGGTGGTAGCGGGGAAAGATACGCAGTATTTT. Translated, it gives CASSYRVVAGKDTQYF.

This clonotype appeared a few times. The V and J genes are TRBV6-4 and TRBJ2-1, with D unresolved. With 6 bases removed from V and 9 bases from J, the gap between germline ends came to 12 bases. The germline V gene has CDR1 MRHNA and CDR2 SNTAGT. This CDR3 region has 12 residues. DNA for the CDR3: TGTGCCAGCAGAGACCGAACTGGTGAGCAGTTCTTC. It specifies CASRDRTGEQFF.

Only a few counts were recorded for this clonotype. The rearrangement links TRBV10-1 to TRBJ2-7; D may be TRBD1 (5 bases). The CDR3 is 17 amino acids. Trimming took off 0 bases at V and 1 base at J, with 16 bases between the two ends. Germline loops: CDR1 WNHNN, CDR2 SYGVQD (reference sequence). DNA for the CDR3: TGCGCCAGCAGTGAGTCCGTCTATCCCGACAGTTCCTACGAGCAGTACGTC. Its protein product is CASSESVYPDSSYEQYV.

The rearrangement joins TRBV18 to TRBJ2-1, with TRBD1 identical over 8 bases. Germline assignment: CDR1 KGHSH and CDR2 LQKENI. The CDR3 contains 15 residues. J gave up 9 bases and V 2 bases, and 9 bases lay outside the gene matches. The CDR3 nucleotides read TGTGCCAGCTCACCATTAGGACAGGGTAAAGGTGAGCAGTTCTTC. Translation gives CASSPLGQGKGEQFF.

This clonotype showed up just a few times. The rearrangement uses TRBV28 and TRBJ2-7, with TRBD1 identical over 7 bases. This CDR3 spans 11 amino acids. Germline-derived CDR1 and CDR2 are MDHEN and SYDVKM. V dropped 5 bases and J dropped 12; count of bases not matched to a gene: 7. CDR3 nucleotides: TGTGCCAGCAGTATGGGACAGTTTGTGTACGTC. This codes for CASSMGQFVYV.

This clonotype showed up just a few times. The rearrangement links TRBV5-1 to TRBJ1-6; D might be TRBD1 (6 bases). From germline, CDR1 is SGHRS and CDR2 YFSETQ. This CDR3 is 16 amino acids long. V dropped 4 bases and J dropped 10 bases, with 21 bases sitting between them. The CDR3 DNA sequence: TGCGCCAGCAGCCCCACGGAAGGACAGAGTCACTCACCCCTCCACTTT. It specifies CASSPTEGQSHSPLHF. Together with reference TRBV5-1 and TRBJ1-6, the CDR3 gives the full variable domain: KAGVTQTPRYLIKTRGQQVTLSCSPISGHRSVSWYQQTPGQGLQFLFEYFSETQRNKGNFPGRFSGRQFSNSRSEMNVSTLELGDSALYLCASSPTEGQSHSPLHFGNGTRLTVT.

This clonotype was found a few times. At one end the junction does not follow the germline gene, possibly because of a read error. The chain joins TRBV7-7 to TRBJ1-1, with a weak D call TRBD1 (5 bases). CDR3 size: 15 residues. The germline CDR1 and CDR2 sequences are SSHAT and FNYEAQ (reference sequence). The CDR3 here is CASSLGQGIGTEAFF. The CDR3 DNA sequence: TGTGCTAGCAGCTTAGGGCAGGGTATAGGCACTGAAGCTTTCTTT.

This clonotype appeared many times. The CDR3 reads CASSGLAATGELFF. The CDR3 region has the DNA TGTGCCAGCAGTGGACTAGCGGCCACCGGGGAGCTGTTTTTT. The rearrangement links TRBV27 to TRBJ2-2; 10 positions agree with TRBD2. Trimming removed 5 bases from V and 4 bases from J; junction bases left unmatched: 1. In germline, CDR1 is MNHEY, CDR2 SMNVEV (reference sequence). The CDR3 totals 14 residues.

This clonotype was seen only a few times. The CDR3 reads CASSSGTGRNTEAFF. The CDR3 DNA reads as TGCGCCAGCAGCTCCGGGACAGGGAGGAACACTGAAGCTTTCTTT. The chain has TRBV5-1 and TRBJ1-1, with 9 bases that match TRBD1. CDR3 length equals 15 residues. Germline values: CDR1 SGHRS, CDR2 YFSETQ. Trimming removed 3 bases from V and 1 base from J; junction bases left unmatched: 4. Full variable domain (remainder filled in from reference TRBV5-1 and TRBJ1-1): KAGVTQTPRYLIKTRGQQVTLSCSPISGHRSVSWYQQTPGQGLQFLFEYFSETQRNKGNFPGRFSGRQFSNSRSEMNVSTLELGDSALYLCASSSGTGRNTEAFFGQGTRLTVV.

This clonotype occurred a few times. CDR3 sequence reads: CASSFSQGADIQYF. DNA for the CDR3: TGTGCCAGCAGCTTTTCACAGGGTGCAGACATTCAGTACTTC. This chain joins TRBV7-9 and TRBJ2-4, with D tentatively TRBD1 (6 bases). Germline V gene sequence: CDR1 SEHNR, CDR2 FQNEAQ (reference sequence). The V gene lost 3 bases and the J gene lost 8 bases, with 14 bases spanning the gap. The CDR3 has 14 residues. The full variable domain, with the rest looked up from reference TRBV7-9 and TRBJ2-4, is DTGVSQNPRHKITKRGQNVTFRCDPISEHNRLYWYRQTLGQGPEFLTYFQNEAQLEKSRLLSDRFSAERPKGSFSTLEIQRTEQGDSAMYLCASSFSQGADIQYFGAGTRLSVL.

The chain employs TRBV15 and TRBJ1-5; D is unresolved. The CDR3 is 13 amino acids. Looked up from germline, CDR1 is LNHNV and CDR2 is YYDKDF (reference sequence). V was pared by 0 bases and J by 5 bases, with 5 bases between. CDR3 coding DNA: TGTGCCACCAGCAGAGATCTCGATCAGCCCCAGCATTTT. Protein product: CATSRDLDQPQHF.